Presented here are 12 T cell receptor beta chains from one specimen sequenced in a study of Ad26.COV2.S vaccination and SARS-CoV-2 variants. Data came from immunoSEQ multiplex PCR; TCRdb stores just in-frame clones and leaves some out. The table has around 240,000 clones, 88% seen once. Regarding treatment: some 20 received Ad26.COV2.S at low or high dose, single or two shots; about 5 received placebo; per-sample allocation not given. Repertoires come from day 63 after the first vaccine or placebo injection. The starting material was peripheral blood, obtained in a trial of Ad26.COV2.S vaccine versus placebo. The receptors stem from a person aged 18-65 years who received the Ad26.COV2.S COVID-19 vaccine or a placebo.

This chain uses TRBV7-2 with TRBJ2-3; 8 nucleotides agree with TRBD1. The CDR3 totals 16 residues. The germline V gene encodes CDR1 SGHTA and CDR2 FQGNSA. Trimming at V came to 5 bases and at J to 0 bases, leaving 7 bases not matched to a gene. This CDR3 reads CASSAVWDRSTDTQYF. The DNA for the CDR3 is TGTGCCAGCAGCGCCGTCTGGGACAGGAGCACAGATACGCAGTATTTT.

The V call is TRBV5-1, the J call TRBJ2-5, with unresolved D. The CDR3 length is 15 residues. Trimming cost V 2 bases and J 1 base, with 12 bases left between them. Germline values: CDR1 SGHRS, CDR2 YFSETQ. The CDR3 loop is CASSFGLDLQETQYF. CDR3 DNA sequence: TGCGCCAGCAGCTTTGGTTTAGATCTCCAAGAGACCCAGTACTTC.

The chain is built from TRBV6-2 or TRBV6-3 and TRBJ2-2, with D possibly called TRBD1 or TRBD2 (7 bases each). V gave up 5 bases and J gave up 3 bases, with 22 bases separating them. Germline V gene lookup returns CDR1 MNHEY and CDR2 SVGEGT. The CDR3 length is 18 residues. CDR3 residues: CASSPWGSGQGDTGELFF. DNA of the CDR3: TGTGCCAGCAGTCCCTGGGGTAGCGGGCAGGGGGACACCGGGGAGCTGTTTTTT.

The chain is built from TRBV11-1 and TRBJ2-5, with TRBD1 as a possible D gene (6 bases). The CDR3 has 14 amino acids. The germline CDR1 and CDR2 sequences are SGHAT and FQDESV (reference sequence). Deletions cut 5 bases from V and 5 bases from J, with 15 bases between. As DNA, the CDR3 is TGTGCCAGCAGCACCCACAGGGTCCAGGAGACCCAGTACTTC. This sequence encodes CASSTHRVQETQYF.

The CDR3 DNA is TGTGCCAGTAGTGCCCTTGGTGGTTCCAGCTCCTACGAGCAGTACTTC. Translating it yields CASSALGGSSSYEQYF. This chain links TRBV19 with TRBJ2-7; no clear D. The CDR3 loop spans 16 amino acids. V was shortened by 5 bases and J by 0 bases, with 17 bases between the two germline ends. Germline V gene data show CDR1 as LNHDA and CDR2 as SQIVND (reference sequence).

V usage is TRBV6-2 or TRBV6-3 and J usage is TRBJ2-7; D remains ambiguous. Trimming removed 6 bases from V and 5 bases from J, with 8 bases in between. This CDR3 contains 11 residues. In germline, CDR1 is MNHEY, CDR2 SVGEGT. The CDR3 DNA reads as TGTGCCAGCAGCAACTTGAACGAGCAGTACTTC. This gives the protein CASSNLNEQYF.

This chain uses TRBV18 with TRBJ2-1, with D unclear. CDR3 length equals 13 residues. Between the trimmed V and J ends, which lost 2 bases and 8 bases, there was a span of 10 bases. In germline, CDR1 is KGHSH, CDR2 LQKENI. The CDR3 DNA reads as TGTGCCAGCTCACCAAATACGGGCGATGAGCAGTTCTTC. It is translated as CASSPNTGDEQFF.

The chain employs TRBV9 and TRBJ1-1, with 11 bases lining up with TRBD1. Per the germline V gene, CDR1 is SGDLS and CDR2 is YYNGEE. Unmatched junction bases numbered 5, after V lost 0 bases and J lost 4 bases. There are 16 residues in the CDR3. CDR3 region: CASSVGTGGLFTEAFF. Here the CDR3 DNA reads TGTGCCAGCAGCGTAGGGACAGGGGGCCTTTTCACTGAAGCTTTCTTT.

About this clone itself: At one end, the junction sequence differs from germline, possibly due to a read error. V and J are TRBV13 and TRBJ2-2; no clear D. Germline values: CDR1 PRHDT, CDR2 FYEKMQ (reference sequence). The CDR3 has 14 amino acids. CDR3: CASRLGRNTGELFF. The DNA of the CDR3 is TGTGCCAGCAGGTTAGGACGGAACACCGGGGAGCTGTTTTTT.

The chain carries TRBV30 and TRBJ2-7, with 8 bases lining up with TRBD1. The CDR3 is 14 amino acids. Germline lookup yields CDR1 GTSNPN and CDR2 SVGIG (reference sequence). The V gene end was trimmed by 3 bases and the J gene end by 4 bases; junction bases not matched to a gene: 8. Written as DNA, the CDR3 is TGTGCCTGGAGCTATCGGACAGGGTCGTACGAGCAGTACTTC. Its translation is CAWSYRTGSYEQYF.

This sequence joins TRBV18 and TRBJ2-5; 7 positions match TRBD1. The germline gives CDR1 KGHSH, CDR2 LQKENI. J lost 3 bases, V lost 3 bases, and 10 bases had no gene match. This CDR3 comprises 16 residues. CDR3 coding DNA: TGTGCCAGCTCACCGGGACAGTCTTACGGGGAAGAGACCCAGTACTTC. Protein sequence: CASSPGQSYGEETQYF.

The chain uses TRBV28 and TRBJ2-5; 7 nucleotides agree with TRBD1. The CDR3 covers 16 residues. Germline CDR1 is MDHEN and CDR2 is SYDVKM. Trimming took 4 bases from V and 4 from J; bases not matched to a gene: 12. The DNA of the CDR3 is TGTGCCAGCAGTTCCCCAGGGACAGATAATCGAGAGACCCAGTACTTC. Translating it yields CASSSPGTDNRETQYF.